This T cell receptor beta chain was found in a study of cytomegalovirus exposure and HLA in healthy donors. This CDR3 spans 16 amino acids. J gave up 1 base and V 9 bases, and 14 bases lay outside the gene matches. Germline V gives CDR1 SNHLY, CDR2 FYNNEI. It was with 60 Vbeta and 13 Jbeta primers that the PCR ran. Repertoires were generated with immunoSEQ multiplex PCR, while TCRdb's copy carries only in-frame clones and drops some. The repertoire consists of about 130,000 clones, with roughly three quarters occurring once and the leading ten covering roughly 11%. The source of this sequence is a man under 40 in good health and CMV-seropositive. Sequenced input: PBMCs. The gene calls are TRBV2 and TRBJ1-2; 7 nucleotides line up with TRBD1. CDR3 sequence: CARPDRYGPDNYGYTF. CDR3 DNA: TGTGCCAGGCCGGACAGGTACGGCCCCGATAACTATGGCTACACCTTC.